These 15 T cell receptor beta chains were all obtained from the same sample, sequenced in a study of blood T cell repertoires in COVID-19. Libraries were prepared by immunoSEQ multiplex PCR; TCRdb keeps only in-frame clonotypes and omits some of them. The sample consists of about 120,000 clones, roughly nine tenths of them appearing once. Sample: peripheral blood. These receptors were obtained from a man over 45 with active COVID-19.

A note on this clone: The sample contains more than one DNA sequence encoding this CDR3. V and J are TRBV5-1 and TRBJ2-3; possibly TRBD1 for D (5 bases). Germline CDR1 is SGHRS and CDR2 is YFSETQ. This CDR3 comprises 15 residues. V lost 1 base and J 0 bases, leaving 9 bases between the germline ends. As DNA, the CDR3 is TGCGCCAGCAGCTTGAGAAGGGGTAGCACAGATACGCAGTATTTT. Translated: CASSLRRGSTDTQYF.

The CDR3 region is CASSQELAGFTGELFF. In nucleotides, the CDR3 is TGTGCCAGCAGCCAAGAGCTAGCGGGATTCACCGGGGAGCTGTTTTTT. This rearrangement joins TRBV3-1 (or the pseudogene TRBV3-2) to TRBJ2-2, with 9 bases identical to TRBD2. Germline assignment: CDR1 LGHDT and CDR2 YNNKEL (reference sequence). This CDR3 spans 16 amino acids. The trim removed 0 bases at V and 4 bases at J, leaving 3 bases unmatched.

The chain uses TRBV4-1 and TRBJ2-3, with 8 bases matching TRBD2. Germline lookup yields CDR1 MGHRA and CDR2 YSYEKL. With 4 bases clipped from V and 4 bases from J, the junction kept 13 bases outside the gene matches. The CDR3 contains 17 residues. CDR3 sequence (DNA): TGCGCCAGCAGCCCCGGACTAGCCTACTCGGTGGCAGATACGCAGTATTTT. Translation gives CASSPGLAYSVADTQYF.

On this clone: A junction boundary mismatches the germline segment, possibly from a read error. The chain is built from TRBV3-1 (or the pseudogene TRBV3-2) and TRBJ1-2; no firm D call. This CDR3 spans 12 amino acids. The germline gives CDR1 LGHDT, CDR2 YNNKEL (reference sequence). The CDR3 DNA is TGTGCCAGCAGCCAAGATTGGCGACGGAGGATTTTC. Its translation: CASSQDWRRRIF.

The chain couples TRBV20-1 to TRBJ2-7; 8 bases agree with TRBD1. Germline trimming cut 3 bases from V and 4 bases from J; bases unmatched to any gene: 14. The germline CDR1 and CDR2 sequences are DFQATT and SNEGSKA (reference sequence). This CDR3 has 16 residues. For the CDR3, the DNA is TGCAGTGCTAGTAGTCGCCAGACAGGGGCCGATTACGAGCAGTACTTC. Translation: CSASSRQTGADYEQYF.

The rearrangement joins TRBV5-1 to TRBJ1-2; weak D call: TRBD1 (5 bases). V lost 4 bases to trimming and J lost 3 bases, with 16 bases between them. This CDR3 has 15 residues. The germline V gene encodes CDR1 SGHRS and CDR2 YFSETQ. The CDR3 DNA is TGCGCCAGCAGCCCGGGGGACCGCCGTGACTATGGCTACACCTTC. Translating it yields CASSPGDRRDYGYTF.

This clone was picked up one time. The chain employs TRBV24-1 and TRBJ2-1; a weak D match, TRBD2 (6 bases). V lost 4 bases, J lost 0 bases, and 18 bases lay in between. This CDR3 contains 18 residues. The germline gives CDR1 KGHDR, CDR2 SFDVKD. The CDR3 region has the DNA TGTGCCACCAGTGACTCGCAGGCGGGACCTCCCTCCTACAATGAGCAGTTCTTC. Translating it yields CATSDSQAGPPSYNEQFF.

In this sample, this clone turned up once. The CDR3 is CASSRTSGYTGELFF. The CDR3 region has the DNA TGTGCCAGCAGCCGGACTAGCGGGTACACCGGGGAGCTGTTTTTT. This rearrangement joins TRBV6-5 to TRBJ2-2; 11 positions match TRBD2. Germline CDR1 and CDR2: MNHEY and SVGAGI. V trimming: 6 bases; J trimming: 3 bases; junction bases outside the gene matches: 3. CDR3 length equals 15 residues.

The chain couples TRBV4-2 to TRBJ2-7, with TRBD1 identical over 7 bases. This CDR3 comprises 13 residues. The germline V gene encodes CDR1 LGHNA and CDR2 YNFKEQ. Unmatched junction bases numbered 4, after V lost 3 bases and J lost 5 bases. CDR3 amino acids: CASSQLQGNEQYV. The CDR3 bases are TGTGCCAGCAGCCAGTTACAGGGGAACGAGCAGTACGTC.

This clone occurred a few times. The chain links TRBV6-6 to TRBJ1-3; D not resolved. The CDR3 consists of 18 residues. Germline CDR1 is MNHNY and CDR2 is SVGAGI (reference sequence). Deletions cut 5 bases from V and 0 bases from J, with 20 bases between. This CDR3 is CASSRTPRFARSGNTIYF. CDR3 DNA: TGTGCCAGCAGTCGAACCCCGCGGTTTGCACGCTCTGGAAACACCATATATTTT.

The genes are TRBV24-1 and TRBJ1-5, with D maybe TRBD1 (5 bases). The CDR3 loop spans 14 amino acids. The germline V and J ends were trimmed by 0 bases and 4 bases, with 6 bases remaining between them. CDR1 is KGHDR, CDR2 SFDVKD, per germline. The CDR3 here is CATSDLRGNQPQHF. In DNA form, the CDR3 reads TGTGCCACCAGTGATTTGAGGGGTAATCAGCCCCAGCATTTT.

The V and J genes are TRBV4-1 and TRBJ2-2; 8 bases are a match to TRBD2. Germline V gives CDR1 MGHRA, CDR2 YSYEKL. The length of the CDR3 is 16 residues. V was pared by 0 bases and J by 8 bases, with 8 bases of the junction left unmatched. DNA of the CDR3: TGCGCCAGCAGCCAAGAAGGGGTTAGCGGGGTAGGGGAGCTGTTTTTT. Protein sequence: CASSQEGVSGVGELFF.

The V and J genes are TRBV6-5 and TRBJ1-2; D not resolved. V lost 8 bases, J lost 5 bases, and 9 bases lay in between. The CDR3 covers 11 residues. CDR1 MNHEY and CDR2 SVGAGI come from the germline V gene. DNA of the CDR3: TGTGCCAGCTCGACAACTTATGGCTACACCTTC. It codes for CASSTTYGYTF.

J is TRBJ1-2 and V is TRBV4-1; D remains ambiguous. CDR1 and CDR2 (germline): MGHRA, YSYEKL. The ends were cut back, 1 base at V and 2 bases at J, with 5 bases in the middle. CDR3 length: 13 residues. This chain's CDR3 is CASSQVSNYGYTF. The CDR3 nucleotides are TGCGCCAGCAGCCAAGTCTCGAACTATGGCTACACCTTC.

The chain carries TRBV27 and TRBJ1-6; unclear D gene. This CDR3 region has 13 residues. In germline, CDR1 is MNHEY, CDR2 SMNVEV (reference sequence). The germline V and J ends were trimmed by 3 bases and 4 bases, with 4 bases remaining between them. The CDR3 DNA reads as TGTGCCAGCAGTTTCCGGTATAATTCACCCCTCCACTTT. Its protein product is CASSFRYNSPLHF.